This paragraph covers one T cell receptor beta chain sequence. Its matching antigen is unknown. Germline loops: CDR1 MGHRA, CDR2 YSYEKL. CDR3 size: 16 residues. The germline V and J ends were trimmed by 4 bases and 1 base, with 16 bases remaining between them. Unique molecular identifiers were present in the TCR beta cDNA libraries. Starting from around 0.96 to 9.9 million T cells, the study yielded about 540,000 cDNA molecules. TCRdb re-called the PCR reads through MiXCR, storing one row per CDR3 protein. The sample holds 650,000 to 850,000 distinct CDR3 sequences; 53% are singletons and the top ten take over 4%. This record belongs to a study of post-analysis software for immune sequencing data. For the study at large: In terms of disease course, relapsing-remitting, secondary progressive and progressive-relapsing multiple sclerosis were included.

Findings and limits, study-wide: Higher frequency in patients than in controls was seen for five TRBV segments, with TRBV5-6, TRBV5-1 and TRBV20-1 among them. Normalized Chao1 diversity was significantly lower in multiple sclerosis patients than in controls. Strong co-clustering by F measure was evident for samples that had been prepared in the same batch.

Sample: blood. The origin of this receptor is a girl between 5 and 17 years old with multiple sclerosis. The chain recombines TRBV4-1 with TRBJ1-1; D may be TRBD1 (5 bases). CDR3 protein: CASSPGPGRGNTEAFF. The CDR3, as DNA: TGCGCCAGCAGCCCTGGTCCGGGACGGGGGAACACTGAAGCTTTCTTT.